This record looks at one T cell receptor beta chain sequence and its context. Antigen specificity is unknown. This table comes from immunoSEQ multiplex PCR, and its TCRdb copy is limited to in-frame clones, with some not included. The repertoire includes about 88,000 clones, roughly 78% of them detected once, and about 14% sits in the top ten. These data come from a study of radiotherapy plus CTLA-4 blockade in lung cancer. Turning to the study itself: The study recorded objective responses in around a sixth of patients and disease control in 31%. Broader study findings: An expansion of tumor-derived TCR clones occurred in blood after radiotherapy plus ipilimumab. Interferon-beta and early blood T cell clone dynamics reportedly predicted response best.

Focal radiation with ipilimumab CTLA-4 blockade was given to patients with chemo-refractory metastatic non-small-cell lung cancer. The germline gives CDR1 SGHNT, CDR2 YYREEE (reference sequence). CDR3 length: 14 residues. Trimming removed 3 bases from V and 6 bases from J; junction bases left unmatched: 9. This clonotype was obtained from a human donor with non-small cell lung cancer that progressed on radiotherapy plus ipilimumab. The sample consisted of peripheral blood, taken from a patient treated with radiotherapy plus ipilimumab. J is TRBJ2-7 and V is TRBV5-4; 7 bases agree with TRBD1. The CDR3: CASSSRGLAAEQYF. The CDR3 region has the DNA TGTGCCAGCAGCTCCAGGGGGTTGGCGGCCGAGCAGTACTTC.